Below, 13 T cell receptor beta chains from the same sample are listed, as sequenced in a study of OX40 agonist ivuxolimab in advanced cancers. Assay: immunoSEQ multiplex PCR; the TCRdb copy retains only in-frame clones and omits some. The top ten hold roughly 25% of the sample, which has 30,000 to 40,000 clones, more than 70% seen once. Here the sequenced sample was CD4+ or CD8+ T cells sorted from blood, taken in a trial of the OX40 agonist ivuxolimab. Every receptor here comes from an adult with an advanced solid tumor such as melanoma, head and neck, liver or kidney cancer.

The chain couples TRBV23-1 to TRBJ1-3; D not certain. TRBV23-1 is an open reading frame, and its role is uncertain. The CDR3 contains 15 residues. V was clipped by 2 bases and J by 3 bases, with 11 bases between them. The CDR3 reads CASSQRALSGNTIYF. The CDR3 nucleotides are TGCGCCAGCAGTCAACGGGCCTTGAGTGGAAACACCATATATTTT.

The V call is TRBV28, the J call TRBJ2-7; possibly TRBD2 for D (5 bases). There are 16 residues in the CDR3. CDR1 and CDR2 from the germline V gene are MDHEN and SYDVKM. Trimming pared 4 bases from V and 5 bases from J, leaving 21 bases between. This CDR3 is CASSSLDFTRPHEQYF. The CDR3 region has the DNA TGTGCCAGCAGTTCCCTGGACTTTACCAGACCCCACGAGCAGTACTTC.

This chain joins TRBV19 and TRBJ2-7; 10 bases map to TRBD2. The CDR3 has 12 residues. V lost 9 bases, J lost 7 bases, and 6 bases stayed unmatched. CDR1 LNHDA and CDR2 SQIVND come from the germline V gene (reference sequence). This CDR3 is CASTSGALEQYF. The DNA of the CDR3 is TGTGCCAGCACTAGCGGGGCTCTGGAGCAGTACTTC.

The chain couples TRBV28 to TRBJ1-5; D remains ambiguous. The V and J ends lost 7 bases and 1 base respectively, with 11 bases between them. This CDR3 contains 14 residues. Per the germline V gene, CDR1 is MDHEN and CDR2 is SYDVKM. The CDR3 protein is CASIRQASNQPQHF. The CDR3 DNA is TGTGCCAGCATAAGGCAGGCCAGCAATCAGCCCCAGCATTTT.

V usage is TRBV15 and J usage is TRBJ2-5; D perhaps matches TRBD2 (6 bases). The germline V and J ends were trimmed by 5 bases and 5 bases, with 18 bases remaining between them. Germline CDR1 LNHNV, CDR2 YYDKDF (reference sequence). This CDR3 has 15 amino acids. The CDR3, as DNA: TGTGCCACCAGCGATGACAAGGAGGGCTCCGAGACCCAGTACTTC. Protein product: CATSDDKEGSETQYF. Using reference TRBV15 and TRBJ2-5 for the parts outside the CDR3, the full variable domain is DAMVIQNPRYQVTQFGKPVTLSCSQTLNHNVMYWYQQKSSQAPKLLFHYYDKDFNNEADTPDNFQSRRPNTSFCFLDIRSPGLGDTAMYLCATSDDKEGSETQYFGPGTRLLVL.

This chain joins TRBV5-1 and TRBJ1-2; the D gene is possibly TRBD1 (5 bases). Germline V gene lookup returns CDR1 SGHRS and CDR2 YFSETQ. CDR3 length: 12 residues. The V end lost 4 bases, the J end lost 6 bases, and 10 bases lay between the germline ends. The CDR3 here is CASSPEGDGYTF. The CDR3 DNA is TGCGCCAGCAGCCCTGAAGGGGATGGCTACACCTTC.

J is TRBJ2-7 and V is TRBV11-2, with a tentative D call TRBD1 (6 bases). Trimming left V 5 bases short and J 1 base short, with 12 bases between. Germline CDR1 is SGHAT and CDR2 is FQNNGV. The CDR3 has 14 residues. CDR3 protein: CASSPTRGSYEQYF. As DNA, the CDR3 is TGTGCCAGCAGCCCAACGAGGGGGTCCTACGAGCAGTACTTC. Filled out from reference TRBV11-2 and TRBJ2-7, the complete variable domain reads EAGVAQSPRYKIIEKRQSVAFWCNPISGHATLYWYQQILGQGPKLLIQFQNNGVVDDSQLPKDRFSAERLKGVDSTLKIQPAKLEDSAVYLCASSPTRGSYEQYFGPGTRLTVT.

This chain joins TRBV10-3 and TRBJ2-5, with no clear D. The V and J ends lost 2 bases and 3 bases respectively, with 4 bases between them. This CDR3 contains 12 residues. In germline, CDR1 is ENHRY, CDR2 SYGVKD. The CDR3 reads CAISEMEETQYF. CDR3 DNA sequence: TGTGCCATCAGTGAGATGGAAGAGACCCAGTACTTC.

The rearrangement links TRBV30 to TRBJ2-7; 7 nucleotides line up with TRBD1. CDR1 GTSNPN and CDR2 SVGIG come from the germline V gene (reference sequence). Unmatched junction bases numbered 8, after V lost 0 bases and J lost 3 bases. This CDR3 comprises 15 residues. CDR3 region: CAWSVMGRGIYEQYF. The CDR3 DNA reads as TGTGCCTGGAGTGTAATGGGCAGGGGGATCTACGAGCAGTACTTC.

The J gene is TRBJ1-1, the V gene TRBV2, with D hard to call. V lost 6 bases and J 8 bases, leaving 10 bases between the germline ends. CDR3 length: 11 amino acids. CDR1 is SNHLY, CDR2 FYNNEI, per germline. In DNA, the CDR3 is TGTGCCAGCAGAGATTCAGCGGAAGCTTTCTTT. This gives the protein CASRDSAEAFF.

The J gene is TRBJ2-3, the V gene TRBV4-2; TRBD2 agrees at 7 bases. V trimming: 3 bases; J trimming: 0 bases; junction bases outside the gene matches: 6. The CDR3 runs 16 residues. Germline values: CDR1 LGHNA, CDR2 YNFKEQ. The CDR3 DNA sequence: TGTGCCAGCAGCCAGAAACTAGCGTCTAGCACAGATACGCAGTATTTT. Translating it yields CASSQKLASSTDTQYF.

The chain recombines TRBV2 with TRBJ2-7; possible D gene TRBD1, 5 bases. This CDR3 is built from 12 residues. Germline-derived CDR1 and CDR2 are SNHLY and FYNNEI. V was cut by 6 bases and J by 4 bases, with 10 bases left in between. The CDR3 protein is CASRDRRYEQYF. CDR3 in DNA: TGTGCCAGCAGAGACAGAAGATACGAGCAGTACTTC.

The V call is TRBV9, the J call TRBJ1-5; the D gene is possibly TRBD1 (5 bases). V was pared by 0 bases and J by 6 bases, with 10 bases between. The germline V gene encodes CDR1 SGDLS and CDR2 YYNGEE. CDR3 size: 14 residues. The DNA of the CDR3 is TGTGCCAGCAGCGTAGGTGACAGACCTCAGCCCCAGCATTTT. This translates into CASSVGDRPQPQHF.